Listed below are T cell receptor beta chains from one sample, sequenced in a study of blood T cell repertoires in COVID-19. Assay: immunoSEQ multiplex PCR; the TCRdb copy retains only in-frame clones and omits some. The sample yields 80,000 to 100,000 clones, around 82% seen once. The specimen sequenced was peripheral blood. The receptors here all came from a man aged 65-85 years with active or convalescent COVID-19. Each CDR3 is given with its conserved first and last residue. Each record gives: D gene, J gene, V gene, clone size, CDR3 length, CDR3 protein, CDR3 DNA. The D gene is left open where the match is weak. Some rows have no size entry. The others give once, few or many, or a class for an expanded clone.

D: NA
J: TRBJ1-1
V: TRBV29-1
size: NA
length: 12
CDR3: CSVEPGNTEAFF
DNA: TGCAGCGTTGAGCCGGGTAACACTGAAGCTTTCTTT

D: NA
J: TRBJ2-5
V: TRBV7-9
size: NA
length: 16
CDR3: CASSLVGGGLQGTQYF
DNA: TGTGCCAGCAGCTTAGTTGGGGGGGGGCTCCAAGGGACCCAGTACTTC

D: NA
J: TRBJ1-3
V: TRBV5-6
size: NA
length: 18
CDR3: CASSFGDIRGTSGNTIYF
DNA: TGTGCCAGCAGCTTTGGGGACATTCGGGGAACCTCTGGAAACACCATATATTTT

D: NA
J: TRBJ1-4
V: TRBV19
size: NA
length: 15
CDR3: CASSDSYATNEKLFF
DNA: TGTGCCAGTAGTGACAGCTATGCAACTAATGAAAAACTGTTTTTT

D: TRBD2
J: TRBJ2-1
V: TRBV6-5
size: NA
length: 16
CDR3: CASSYSGGGAKNEQFF
DNA: TGTGCCAGCAGTTACTCGGGCGGGGGGGCGAAGAATGAGCAGTTCTTC

D: NA
J: TRBJ2-1
V: TRBV5-1
size: NA
length: 15
CDR3: CASTQDRLAYNEQFF
DNA: TGCGCCAGCACCCAAGACAGGCTCGCCTACAATGAGCAGTTCTTC

D: TRBD1
J: TRBJ1-5
V: TRBV9
size: NA
length: 15
CDR3: CASSARTGFNQPQHF
DNA: TGTGCCAGCAGCGCCAGGACAGGGTTCAATCAGCCCCAGCATTTT

D: NA
J: TRBJ1-1
V: TRBV6-6
size: NA
length: 15
CDR3: CASSPSTGKNTEAFF
DNA: TGTGCCAGCAGTCCCTCCACGGGTAAAAACACTGAAGCTTTCTTT

D: TRBD1
J: TRBJ1-5
V: TRBV27
size: NA
length: 14
CDR3: CASSNRGFNQPQHF
DNA: TGTGCCAGCAGTAACAGGGGATTCAATCAGCCCCAGCATTTT

D: NA
J: TRBJ1-3
V: TRBV6-6
size: once
length: 15
CDR3: CASSYVQGMGNTIYF
DNA: TGTGCCAGCAGTTACGTCCAGGGGATGGGAAACACCATATATTTT

D: NA
J: TRBJ1-5
V: TRBV27
size: NA
length: 15
CDR3: CASSLKGGGNQPQHF
DNA: TGTGCCAGCAGTTTAAAGGGGGGGGGCAATCAGCCCCAGCATTTT

D: NA
J: TRBJ1-1
V: TRBV16
size: NA
length: 15
CDR3: CASSQYAGHSTEAFF
DNA: TGTGCCAGCAGCCAATACGCCGGACACTCCACTGAAGCTTTCTTT

D: NA
J: TRBJ1-1
V: TRBV30
size: NA
length: 12
CDR3: CAWSMIRDGAFF
DNA: TGTGCCTGGAGTATGATCAGGGATGGGGCTTTCTTT

D: TRBD1
J: TRBJ1-1
V: TRBV30
size: NA
length: 13
CDR3: CAWSRGRVTEAFF
DNA: TGTGCCTGGAGTAGGGGGCGGGTCACTGAAGCTTTCTTT

D: NA
J: TRBJ1-1
V: TRBV5-1
size: NA
length: 14
CDR3: CASSLQGRGTEAFF
DNA: TGCGCCAGCAGCTTACAGGGTCGGGGCACTGAAGCTTTCTTT

D: NA
J: TRBJ2-1
V: TRBV3-1/TRBV3-2
size: once
length: 17
CDR3: CASSASTSSSSYNEQFF
DNA: TGTGCCAGCAGTGCATCCACTAGTTCTAGCTCCTACAATGAGCAGTTCTTC

D: TRBD1
J: TRBJ2-5
V: TRBV5-1
size: NA
length: 20
CDR3: CASTPTGTGLFGKRAETQYF
DNA: TGCGCCAGCACTCCAACCGGGACAGGGTTATTCGGGAAGCGGGCGGAGACCCAGTACTTC

D: NA
J: TRBJ2-4
V: TRBV2
size: NA
length: 14
CDR3: CASRASGRGNIQYF
DNA: TGTGCCAGCAGGGCTTCGGGGCGGGGAAACATTCAGTACTTC

D: NA
J: TRBJ2-7
V: TRBV3-1/TRBV3-2
size: NA
length: 11
CDR3: CASSQAYEQYF
DNA: TGTGCCAGCAGCCAAGCATACGAGCAGTACTTC

D: NA
J: TRBJ2-3
V: TRBV12-3/TRBV12-4
size: NA
length: 13
CDR3: CASSLGGVGTQYF
DNA: TGTGCCAGCAGTTTAGGCGGGGTGGGTACGCAGTATTTT

D: NA
J: TRBJ1-2
V: TRBV5-6
size: NA
length: 12
CDR3: CASSKPNYGYTF
DNA: TGTGCCAGCAGCAAGCCTAACTATGGCTACACCTTC

D: NA
J: TRBJ2-7
V: TRBV7-9
size: NA
length: 13
CDR3: CASSFYREDEQYF
DNA: TGTGCCAGCAGCTTCTACAGGGAAGACGAGCAGTACTTC

D: NA
J: TRBJ2-5
V: TRBV30
size: NA
length: 14
CDR3: CAWNRRGRGETQYF
DNA: TGTGCCTGGAACCGGCGGGGGCGGGGAGAGACCCAGTACTTC

D: NA
J: TRBJ1-3
V: TRBV5-1
size: NA
length: 12
CDR3: CASRSSGNTIYF
DNA: TGCGCCAGCAGGTCGTCGGGAAACACCATATATTTT

D: TRBD1
J: TRBJ1-1
V: TRBV7-2
size: NA
length: 14
CDR3: CASSTDRGIAEAFF
DNA: TGTGCCAGCAGCACGGACAGGGGGATCGCTGAAGCTTTCTTT

D: NA
J: TRBJ1-1
V: TRBV18
size: NA
length: 15
CDR3: CASSPFRKKNTEAFF
DNA: TGTGCCAGCTCACCCTTCAGGAAGAAGAACACTGAAGCTTTCTTT

D: NA
J: TRBJ2-2
V: TRBV5-8
size: NA
length: 15
CDR3: CASSLGPEGSGELFF
DNA: TGTGCCAGCAGCTTGGGGCCGGAGGGGTCCGGGGAGCTGTTTTTT

D: NA
J: TRBJ1-1
V: TRBV5-5
size: NA
length: 16
CDR3: CASSLVGRGPNTEAFF
DNA: TGTGCCAGCAGCTTGGTCGGCAGGGGCCCGAACACTGAAGCTTTCTTT

D: NA
J: TRBJ1-3
V: TRBV5-1
size: NA
length: 15
CDR3: CASSLGGRSGNTIYF
DNA: TGCGCCAGCAGCTTGGGAGGCCGCTCTGGAAACACCATATATTTT

D: NA
J: TRBJ1-2
V: TRBV6-6
size: NA
length: 14
CDR3: CASRDGEKPSGYTF
DNA: TGTGCCAGCAGGGACGGGGAAAAGCCCTCCGGCTACACCTTC

D: TRBD1
J: TRBJ2-3
V: TRBV19
size: NA
length: 18
CDR3: CASSITGVAEISTDTQYF
DNA: TGTGCCAGTAGTATAACAGGGGTGGCGGAAATAAGCACAGATACGCAGTATTTT

D: NA
J: TRBJ1-1
V: TRBV19
size: NA
length: 16
CDR3: CASSTPSGRIDTEAFF
DNA: TGTGCCAGTAGTACACCATCTGGGAGGATTGACACTGAAGCTTTCTTT

D: NA
J: TRBJ2-6
V: TRBV21-1
size: NA
length: 18
CDR3: CASSKARGQGSGANVLTF
DNA: TGTGCCAGCAGCAAAGCGCGGGGACAGGGATCTGGGGCCAACGTCCTGACTTTC

D: NA
J: TRBJ2-2
V: TRBV29-1
size: NA
length: 11
CDR3: CSVFNTGELFF
DNA: TGCAGCGTCTTCAACACCGGGGAGCTGTTTTTT

D: TRBD1
J: TRBJ2-2
V: TRBV6-5
size: NA
length: 15
CDR3: CASSYRTGGTGELFF
DNA: TGTGCCAGCAGTTACAGGACAGGGGGGACCGGGGAGCTGTTTTTT

D: TRBD1
J: TRBJ2-7
V: TRBV7-9
size: NA
length: 14
CDR3: CASIEAGTVYEQYF
DNA: TGTGCCAGCATCGAGGCCGGGACAGTTTACGAGCAGTACTTC

D: NA
J: TRBJ2-7
V: TRBV13
size: NA
length: 14
CDR3: CASSRTVSDYEQYF
DNA: TGTGCCAGCAGCCGGACAGTAAGTGACTACGAGCAGTACTTC

D: TRBD2
J: TRBJ2-4
V: TRBV24-1
size: NA
length: 18
CDR3: CALAELAGGCLAKNIQYF
DNA: TGTGCCCTCGCGGAACTAGCGGGGGGGTGTTTAGCCAAAAACATTCAGTACTTC

D: NA
J: TRBJ1-2
V: TRBV7-8
size: NA
length: 12
CDR3: CASSPMGSGYTF
DNA: TGTGCCAGCAGCCCCATGGGCTCCGGCTACACCTTC

D: NA
J: TRBJ2-5
V: TRBV4-2
size: NA
length: 16
CDR3: CASSPQVGEARETQYF
DNA: TGTGCCAGCAGCCCTCAAGTGGGGGAGGCTAGGGAGACCCAGTACTTC

D: NA
J: TRBJ1-1
V: TRBV25-1
size: NA
length: 15
CDR3: CASSPRHVLGTEAFF
DNA: TGTGCCAGCAGTCCACGACACGTGTTGGGCACTGAAGCTTTCTTT

D: NA
J: TRBJ1-3
V: TRBV3-1/TRBV3-2
size: NA
length: 15
CDR3: CASSQDPVPGNTIYF
DNA: TGTGCCAGCAGCCAAGATCCCGTCCCTGGAAACACCATATATTTT